These 28 T cell receptor beta chains came from one sample sequenced in a study of PD-1 blockade in classical Hodgkin lymphoma. The time point was: newly diagnosed, previously untreated cHL patient sample. Profiled with immunoSEQ multiplex PCR; TCRdb holds only in-frame clones, not every one. The sample lists about 7,100 clones, about 79% occurring once. The sample consisted of peripheral blood mononuclear cells (PBMCs). These receptors originate from a human donor with classical Hodgkin lymphoma.

This clone was counted once. V gene TRBV28 combines with J gene TRBJ2-1; 8 bases match TRBD2. The length of the CDR3 is 16 residues. The germline gives CDR1 MDHEN, CDR2 SYDVKM. The junction had 12 bases not matched to a gene; V was cut back by 3 bases and J by 8 bases. CDR3 nucleotides: TGTGCCAGCAGTTTGGGGGGGACTAGGTGGAGGGATGAGCAGTTCTTC. It is translated as CASSLGGTRWRDEQFF.

V gene TRBV6-6 combines with J gene TRBJ1-2, with 10 nucleotides matching TRBD1. CDR1 is MNHNY, CDR2 SVGAGI, per germline (reference sequence). V was clipped by 2 bases and J by 5 bases; unmatched bases: 8. CDR3 size: 16 residues. The DNA of the CDR3 is TGTGCCAGCAGTTACGGGTGGGGGGACAGGGGTTATGGCTACACCTTC. This gives the protein CASSYGWGDRGYGYTF.

V usage is TRBV9 and J usage is TRBJ2-3, with no clear D. Germline lookup yields CDR1 SGDLS and CDR2 YYNGEE. This CDR3 has 12 amino acids. Trimming left V 4 bases short and J 10 bases short, with 13 bases between. DNA of the CDR3: TGTGCCAGCAGCCCGAGAGAAGAAGCGCAGTATTTT. Translating gives CASSPREEAQYF.

V usage is TRBV5-1 and J usage is TRBJ2-3; 7 bases agree with TRBD2. Germline CDR1 is SGHRS and CDR2 is YFSETQ. The CDR3 is 14 amino acids. The trim removed 7 bases at V and 1 base at J, leaving 6 bases unmatched. The CDR3 region has the DNA TGCGCCAGCTCTACTAGCGCGGGCACAGATACGCAGTATTTT. It translates to CASSTSAGTDTQYF. The variable domain in full, with the rest retrieved from reference TRBV5-1 and TRBJ2-3, is KAGVTQTPRYLIKTRGQQVTLSCSPISGHRSVSWYQQTPGQGLQFLFEYFSETQRNKGNFPGRFSGRQFSNSRSEMNVSTLELGDSALYLCASSTSAGTDTQYFGPGTRLTVL.

This clone is a singleton in its sample. The rearrangement links TRBV19 to TRBJ2-7; 7 positions match TRBD2. Germline V gene lookup returns CDR1 LNHDA and CDR2 SQIVND (reference sequence). V was pared by 3 bases and J by 3 bases, with 8 bases of the junction left unmatched. CDR3 size: 15 residues. The CDR3 reads CASSIAGERIYEQYF. The CDR3 DNA follows: TGTGCCAGTAGTATTGCGGGAGAGAGAATCTACGAGCAGTACTTC.

This clone showed up just once. J is TRBJ1-5 and V is TRBV6-1, with D possibly being TRBD1 (5 bases). The V gene's germline CDR1 is MNHNS and CDR2 SASEGT. V lost 1 base, J lost 1 base, and 11 bases lay in between. The CDR3 totals 16 residues. CDR3 sequence (DNA): TGTGCCAGCAGTGAAGGGGCAGGGTGGAGCAATCAGCCCCAGCATTTT. Its translation: CASSEGAGWSNQPQHF.

This clone occurred a few times. The genes are TRBV19 and TRBJ1-6; 7 bases are shared with TRBD1. This CDR3 region has 14 residues. Germline V gene lookup returns CDR1 LNHDA and CDR2 SQIVND (reference sequence). V dropped 8 bases and J dropped 10; count of bases not matched to a gene: 11. The CDR3 reads CASRQGDLGSPLHF. The CDR3 DNA reads TGTGCCAGTCGACAGGGAGATTTAGGGTCACCCCTCCACTTT.

The chain joins TRBV7-8 to TRBJ2-1; 14 positions agree with TRBD2. CDR1 is SGHVS and CDR2 is FQNEAQ in the germline V gene. Trimming removed 5 bases from V and 1 base from J; junction bases left unmatched: 10. The CDR3 is made up of 19 amino acids. CDR3 nucleotides: TGTGCCAGCAGCCCCCCCGGGACTAGCGGGAGCGGGTCCTACAATGAGCAGTTCTTC. Residues: CASSPPGTSGSGSYNEQFF.

This clone has more than one count but fewer than ten. The J gene is TRBJ2-5, the V gene TRBV10-3; no clear D gene. The CDR3 extends over 14 amino acids. CDR1 is ENHRY, CDR2 SYGVKD, per germline. With 2 bases removed from V and 3 bases from J, the gap between germline ends came to 10 bases. Written as DNA, the CDR3 is TGTGCCATCAGTGAGGATGTCAGGAAAGAGACCCAGTACTTC. It specifies CAISEDVRKETQYF.

This clone has only a few counts. The chain is built from TRBV6-1 and TRBJ1-2; 8 bases align to TRBD1. CDR3 length: 13 residues. The V segment lost 8 bases and the J segment 8 bases; nucleotides outside the gene matches: 10. From germline, CDR1 is MNHNS and CDR2 SASEGT. CDR3 coding DNA: TGTGCCAGCCTTCCTCAGGGGGCGGGCGGCTACACCTTC. It is translated as CASLPQGAGGYTF.

This chain uses TRBV5-1 with TRBJ2-2; TRBD1 matches at 8 bases. This CDR3 region has 15 residues. J gave up 1 base and V 3 bases, and 2 bases lay outside the gene matches. Germline CDR1 SGHRS, CDR2 YFSETQ. For the CDR3, the DNA is TGCGCCAGCAGCTACGACAGGGGGAACACCGGGGAGCTGTTTTTT. The encoded protein is CASSYDRGNTGELFF. The whole variable domain, remainder taken from reference TRBV5-1 and TRBJ2-2, is KAGVTQTPRYLIKTRGQQVTLSCSPISGHRSVSWYQQTPGQGLQFLFEYFSETQRNKGNFPGRFSGRQFSNSRSEMNVSTLELGDSALYLCASSYDRGNTGELFFGEGSRLTVL.

V is TRBV2 and J is TRBJ1-1; no clear D. The CDR3 is 13 amino acids. V lost 3 bases and J lost 0, with 5 bases in between. Germline CDR1 and CDR2: SNHLY and FYNNEI. This CDR3 is CASSDGLNTEAFF. CDR3 nucleotides: TGTGCCAGCAGTGACGGTTTGAACACTGAAGCTTTCTTT.

V and J are TRBV7-3 and TRBJ1-4, with D tentatively TRBD1 (5 bases). Trimming removed 5 bases from V and 8 bases from J, with 12 bases in between. The CDR3 extends over 13 amino acids. Germline V gives CDR1 SGHTA, CDR2 FQGTGA. CDR3 bases: TGTGCCAGCAGCAAAGGGGTGGGGGAAAAACTGTTTTTT. This translates into CASSKGVGEKLFF.

The chain has TRBV7-8 and TRBJ1-4; TRBD1 agrees at 9 bases. The V and J ends lost 4 bases and 4 bases, in that order; junction bases with no gene match: 4. The CDR3 consists of 15 residues. Germline lookup yields CDR1 SGHVS and CDR2 FQNEAQ. For the CDR3, the DNA is TGTGCCAGCAGCTCCGGACAGGGGAATAATGAAAAACTGTTTTTT. Amino acid sequence: CASSSGQGNNEKLFF.

The chain combines TRBV2 with TRBJ1-6; D remains unclear. The CDR3 consists of 15 residues. With 7 bases removed from V and 6 bases from J, the gap between germline ends came to 16 bases. In germline, CDR1 is SNHLY, CDR2 FYNNEI. This CDR3 reads CASTPSRAVNSPLHF. CDR3 sequence (DNA): TGTGCCAGCACCCCGTCAAGGGCAGTTAATTCACCCCTCCACTTT.

The V and J genes are TRBV5-1 and TRBJ2-3, with TRBD2 matching over 8 bases. CDR1 SGHRS and CDR2 YFSETQ come from the germline V gene. This CDR3 spans 16 amino acids. J gave up 2 bases and V 3 bases, and 8 bases lay outside the gene matches. CDR3 sequence (DNA): TGCGCCAGCAGCTCCATACCCGGGGGGGACACAGATACGCAGTATTTT. Protein sequence: CASSSIPGGDTDTQYF. The entire variable domain, with the rest obtained from reference TRBV5-1 and TRBJ2-3, is as follows: KAGVTQTPRYLIKTRGQQVTLSCSPISGHRSVSWYQQTPGQGLQFLFEYFSETQRNKGNFPGRFSGRQFSNSRSEMNVSTLELGDSALYLCASSSIPGGDTDTQYFGPGTRLTVL.

V gene TRBV10-3 combines with J gene TRBJ2-7, with D perhaps TRBD1 (5 bases). V lost 10 bases to trimming and J lost 1 base, with 8 bases between them. The CDR3 runs to 11 residues. The germline gives CDR1 ENHRY, CDR2 SYGVKD. CDR3 region: CATQGSYEQYF. The CDR3, as DNA: TGTGCCACTCAGGGATCCTACGAGCAGTACTTC.

The chain links TRBV7-6 to TRBJ2-7; 9 nucleotides match TRBD1. The CDR3 extends over 15 amino acids. CDR1 and CDR2 (germline): SGHVS, FNYEAQ. V shed 7 bases and J 4 bases; nucleotides not matched to a gene: 11. This CDR3 reads CASTFPGQGLYEQYF. In nucleotides, the CDR3 is TGTGCCAGCACCTTTCCGGGACAGGGCCTTTACGAGCAGTACTTC. Full variable domain (remainder filled in from reference TRBV7-6 and TRBJ2-7): GAGVSQSPRYKVTKRGQDVALRCDPISGHVSLYWYRQALGQGPEFLTYFNYEAQQDKSGLPNDRFSAERPEGSISTLTIQRTEQRDSAMYRCASTFPGQGLYEQYFGPGTRLTVT.

V gene TRBV19 combines with J gene TRBJ2-7; D is perhaps TRBD1 (5 bases). This CDR3 comprises 14 residues. V shed 3 bases and J shed 3 bases, with 12 bases lying between them. Germline V gene data show CDR1 as LNHDA and CDR2 as SQIVND (reference sequence). The CDR3 coding sequence is TGTGCCAGTAGTATTGACAGCTTGAACTACGAGCAGTACTTC. Translation gives CASSIDSLNYEQYF.

This chain links TRBV19 with TRBJ2-7; D not certain. The V end was cut by 0 bases, the J end by 6 bases, with 6 bases between. The CDR3 is made up of 12 amino acids. Germline V gene lookup returns CDR1 LNHDA and CDR2 SQIVND (reference sequence). The CDR3 loop is CASSIDRSEQYF. For the CDR3, the DNA is TGTGCCAGTAGTATAGATCGGAGCGAGCAGTACTTC.

The chain combines TRBV7-8 with TRBJ2-7; no clear D gene. Trimming stripped 0 bases from V and 6 bases from J, with 3 bases between. Germline CDR1 SGHVS, CDR2 FQNEAQ. The CDR3 is made up of 11 amino acids. CDR3 sequence reads: CASSLAGEQYF. CDR3 nucleotides: TGTGCCAGCAGCTTAGCGGGCGAGCAGTACTTC.

The rearrangement joins TRBV27 to TRBJ2-3; possible D gene TRBD2, 6 bases. Trimming pared 8 bases from V and 4 bases from J, leaving 10 bases between. The CDR3 spans 12 residues. Germline V gene sequence: CDR1 MNHEY, CDR2 SMNVEV (reference sequence). CDR3 region: CASGGSSDTQYF. CDR3 DNA sequence: TGTGCCAGCGGGGGGAGTTCAGATACGCAGTATTTT.

The J gene is TRBJ1-6, the V gene TRBV5-1; TRBD1 matches 9 bases. CDR1 and CDR2 from the germline V gene are SGHRS and YFSETQ. The V and J ends lost 5 bases and 4 bases, in that order; junction bases with no gene match: 7. The CDR3 runs to 16 residues. In nucleotides, the CDR3 is TGCGCCAGCAGTCTTACAGGGGGCGCATATAATTCACCCCTCCACTTT. This codes for CASSLTGGAYNSPLHF.

The chain has TRBV18 and TRBJ1-4; D is possibly TRBD1 (6 bases). The germline V gene has CDR1 KGHSH and CDR2 LQKENI. The CDR3 extends over 14 amino acids. V gave up 0 bases and J gave up 8 bases, with 10 bases separating them. CDR3 sequence (DNA): TGTGCCAGCTCACCACCGGGGGCGCAGGAAAAACTGTTTTTT. Translating it yields CASSPPGAQEKLFF.

This sequence joins TRBV6-1 and TRBJ1-5; 8 bases line up with TRBD1. Per germline, CDR1 MNHNS and CDR2 SASEGT. V dropped 6 bases and J dropped 2; count of bases not matched to a gene: 6. This CDR3 comprises 15 residues. CDR3 sequence reads: CASRPTGQGNQPQHF. CDR3 in DNA: TGTGCCAGCAGGCCAACGGGACAGGGCAATCAGCCCCAGCATTTT.

The chain carries TRBV9 and TRBJ2-1; D is perhaps TRBD1 (6 bases). CDR3 length: 14 residues. Germline V lookup: CDR1 SGDLS, CDR2 YYNGEE. V lost 0 bases and J lost 5, with 9 bases in between. CDR3 loop: CASSVGTANNEQFF. In nucleotides, the CDR3 is TGTGCCAGCAGCGTAGGGACAGCTAACAATGAGCAGTTCTTC.

This clone occurred once. CDR3: CASSLEGLGTQYF. CDR3 DNA sequence: TGTGCCAGCAGCTTAGAGGGCCTTGGTACGCAGTATTTT. The rearrangement uses TRBV11-1 and TRBJ2-3, with D hard to call. This CDR3 spans 13 amino acids. Germline CDR1 SGHAT, CDR2 FQDESV (reference sequence). V was clipped by 1 base and J by 8 bases, with 10 bases between them.

V and J are TRBV11-2 and TRBJ2-7; 10 bases are a match to TRBD2. CDR1 is SGHAT, CDR2 FQNNGV, per germline. The ends lost 6 bases at V and 2 bases at J; junction bases unmatched: 4. The CDR3 loop spans 14 amino acids. The CDR3 DNA is TGTGCCAGCAGGGTCCTAGCGGGGGCCTACGAGCAGTACTTC. The encoded protein is CASRVLAGAYEQYF.